The 32 T cell receptor beta chains listed next were all sequenced from one sample in a study of cytomegalovirus exposure and HLA in healthy donors. PCR involved 60 Vbeta and 13 Jbeta primers. The method was immunoSEQ multiplex PCR; TCRdb's version includes in-frame clones alone and lacks a portion of them. The sample lists about 190,000 clones, roughly 87% seen once, with around 0.98% in the top ten. The sequenced sample consisted of PBMCs. The source is a boy under 10 years old in good health and CMV-seronegative.

The chain employs TRBV27 and TRBJ2-3, with 13 positions matching TRBD2. This CDR3 is 17 amino acids long. Germline CDR1 reads MNHEY; CDR2 reads SMNVEV (reference sequence). The J segment lost 6 bases and the V segment lost 5 bases, leaving 11 bases of the junction unmatched. CDR3 residues: CASSLPGLAGAADTQYF. The DNA for the CDR3 is TGTGCCAGCAGTCTCCCAGGACTAGCGGGGGCCGCGGATACGCAGTATTTT.

The chain employs TRBV6-1 and TRBJ2-2; 11 bases fit TRBD2. Germline V gene data show CDR1 as MNHNS and CDR2 as SASEGT. The CDR3 contains 17 residues. The V and J ends lost 4 bases and 0 bases, in that order; junction bases with no gene match: 4. CDR3 in DNA: TGTGCCAGCAGTGCCGTGACTAGCGGGGCGAACACCGGGGAGCTGTTTTTT. This gives the protein CASSAVTSGANTGELFF.

The V gene is TRBV5-4, the J gene TRBJ2-5; no firm D call. Trimming removed 2 bases from V and 4 bases from J, with 9 bases in between. The CDR3 runs 13 residues. Germline V gene sequence: CDR1 SGHNT, CDR2 YYREEE (reference sequence). Here the CDR3 reads CASSFRVAETQYF. The CDR3 nucleotides are TGTGCCAGCAGCTTCCGGGTGGCAGAGACCCAGTACTTC.

DNA of the CDR3: TGTGCCAGCAGCCCCAGGGGGCGAGAGACCCAGTACTTC. Residues: CASSPRGRETQYF. The chain uses TRBV2 and TRBJ2-5, with 8 bases fitting TRBD1. V lost 6 bases, J lost 4 bases, and 4 bases stayed unmatched. This CDR3 is built from 13 residues. In germline, CDR1 is SNHLY, CDR2 FYNNEI.

V and J are TRBV6-4 and TRBJ2-1; TRBD2 matches at 9 bases. This CDR3 has 16 residues. J gave up 2 bases and V 2 bases, and 4 bases lay outside the gene matches. Germline lookup yields CDR1 MRHNA and CDR2 SNTAGT. The CDR3 protein is CASSDGAGGPYNEQFF. The CDR3 DNA reads as TGTGCCAGCAGTGACGGGGCGGGGGGGCCCTACAATGAGCAGTTCTTC.

In its sample, this clone was seen a few times. The V call is TRBV2, the J call TRBJ2-3; 14 bases agree with TRBD2. This CDR3 contains 15 residues. V lost 4 bases to trimming and J lost 6 bases; unmatched junction nucleotides: 3. Germline lookup yields CDR1 SNHLY and CDR2 FYNNEI. As DNA, the CDR3 is TGTGCCAGCAGTGGACTAGCGGGAGGGTTGGATACGCAGTATTTT. Amino acid sequence: CASSGLAGGLDTQYF.

The chain combines TRBV15 with TRBJ2-1; D is perhaps TRBD2 (7 bases). Trimming shortened V by 6 bases and J by 2 bases, and 29 bases separated the two germline ends. The CDR3 runs 20 residues. In germline, CDR1 is LNHNV, CDR2 YYDKDF (reference sequence). DNA of the CDR3: TGTGCCACCAGTTCTCCGGGACTCCCGAAGGGGGGGGTGCCCTACAATGAGCAGTTCTTC. Translation gives CATSSPGLPKGGVPYNEQFF.

The chain couples TRBV5-1 to TRBJ2-2, with TRBD1 matching over 8 bases. The V and J ends lost 1 base and 5 bases, in that order; junction bases with no gene match: 7. The CDR3 is 16 residues long. The V gene's germline CDR1 is SGHRS and CDR2 YFSETQ. The CDR3 spells CASSLLDRESTGELFF. CDR3 nucleotides: TGCGCCAGCAGCTTGTTGGACAGGGAGTCGACCGGGGAGCTGTTTTTT.

The chain links TRBV7-6 to TRBJ2-7; possibly TRBD2 for D (5 bases). V was shortened by 1 base and J by 6 bases, with 10 bases between the two germline ends. Germline lookup yields CDR1 SGHVS and CDR2 FNYEAQ. The CDR3 runs 13 residues. DNA of the CDR3: TGTGCCAGCAGCTTAGATATGGGGAGCGAGCAGTACTTC. Amino acid sequence: CASSLDMGSEQYF.

This clone was observed a single time. The genes are TRBV29-1 and TRBJ2-7; D is unclear. The V gene lost 6 bases and the J gene lost 7 bases, with 16 bases spanning the gap. CDR3 length: 12 residues. Germline values: CDR1 SQVTM, CDR2 ANQGSEA. The CDR3 spells CSVAKAPGEQYF. The CDR3 bases are TGCAGCGTAGCAAAAGCCCCCGGGGAGCAGTACTTC.

This clone was observed a handful of times. The chain combines TRBV28 with TRBJ2-5; D might be TRBD2 (7 bases). The V and J ends lost 2 bases and 5 bases respectively, with 18 bases between them. The CDR3 extends over 16 amino acids. Germline V lookup: CDR1 MDHEN, CDR2 SYDVKM. CDR3 nucleotide sequence: TGTGCCAGCAGTTTAGCGGGAGATGGGGGCGGCGAGACCCAGTACTTC. Translation: CASSLAGDGGGETQYF.

The V and J genes are TRBV5-1 and TRBJ1-1, with 7 bases that match TRBD1. With V trimmed by 5 bases and J by 9 bases, 13 bases remained unmatched. CDR3 length equals 14 residues. CDR1 and CDR2 from the germline V gene are SGHRS and YFSETQ. CDR3 amino acids: CASSLRDSREKAFF. The CDR3 DNA sequence: TGCGCCAGCAGTCTCCGGGACAGCAGAGAGAAAGCTTTCTTT.

The chain combines TRBV7-2 with TRBJ1-5, with TRBD1 identical over 11 bases. The CDR3 contains 18 residues. After removal of 4 bases from V and 0 bases from J, the junction contained 8 bases not matched to a gene. From germline, CDR1 is SGHTA and CDR2 FQGNSA. CDR3 region: CASSYRTGGLYSNQPQHF. The DNA for the CDR3 is TGTGCCAGCAGCTACAGGACAGGGGGCCTTTATAGCAATCAGCCCCAGCATTTT.

The V and J genes are TRBV6-1 and TRBJ1-2; 7 bases map to TRBD1. The CDR3 has 14 amino acids. V lost 6 bases, J lost 4 bases, and 8 bases stayed unmatched. Germline V lookup: CDR1 MNHNS, CDR2 SASEGT. Here the CDR3 DNA reads TGTGCCAGCAGCCGACGACAGGGAAGCTATGGCTACACCTTC. Translating gives CASSRRQGSYGYTF.

This chain connects TRBV4-1 to TRBJ2-1; 14 bases are a match to TRBD2. CDR1 MGHRA and CDR2 YSYEKL come from the germline V gene. The J segment lost 6 bases and the V segment lost 3 bases, leaving 1 base of the junction unmatched. The CDR3 is 15 residues long. The CDR3 region has the DNA TGCGCCAGCAGCCAGGGACTAGCGGGAGTCAATGAGCAGTTCTTC. It specifies CASSQGLAGVNEQFF.

V gene TRBV28 combines with J gene TRBJ1-2, with TRBD1 identical over 7 bases. From germline, CDR1 is MDHEN and CDR2 SYDVKM. The CDR3 is 15 residues long. V shed 5 bases, J shed 7 bases, and the junction held 13 bases outside the gene matches. DNA for the CDR3: TGTGCCAGCAGTCACAGCATACAGGGGAAATTTGGCTACACCTTC. This sequence encodes CASSHSIQGKFGYTF.

The gene calls are TRBV5-1 and TRBJ1-2; tentatively, D is TRBD1 (5 bases). Germline CDR1 is SGHRS and CDR2 is YFSETQ. Trimming removed 0 bases at V and 4 bases at J, with 10 bases between. This CDR3 spans 14 amino acids. CDR3 bases: TGCGCCAGCAGCTTGGCGACAGATAGCTATGGCTACACCTTC. Translating gives CASSLATDSYGYTF.

This rearrangement joins TRBV5-1 to TRBJ2-7; 11 positions match TRBD1. V trimming: 3 bases; J trimming: 5 bases; junction bases outside the gene matches: 4. CDR1 and CDR2 from the germline V gene are SGHRS and YFSETQ. The length of the CDR3 is 14 residues. CDR3 in amino acids: CASSWDRGADEQYF. For the CDR3, the DNA is TGCGCCAGCAGCTGGGACAGGGGGGCGGACGAGCAGTACTTC.

This clone appeared a single time. This sequence joins TRBV6-6 and TRBJ2-7; D not resolved. This CDR3 is built from 12 residues. Germline assignment: CDR1 MNHNY and CDR2 SVGAGI (reference sequence). Trimming took off 4 bases at V and 7 bases at J, with 11 bases between the two ends. Written as DNA, the CDR3 is TGTGCCAGCAGTTTGTCACCTAGGGAGCAGTACTTC. Translated: CASSLSPREQYF.

This chain links TRBV6-5 with TRBJ1-5, with D hard to call. CDR1 is MNHEY, CDR2 SVGAGI, per germline. The V end was cut by 6 bases, the J end by 6 bases, with 15 bases between. The CDR3 is 14 residues long. CDR3 protein: CASSLAVIGQPQHF. The CDR3 DNA reads TGTGCCAGCAGCCTCGCCGTCATCGGTCAGCCCCAGCATTTT.

This clone has only a few counts. The chain has TRBV19 and TRBJ1-4, with 7 nucleotides matching TRBD1. V shed 8 bases and J 6 bases; nucleotides not matched to a gene: 6. The CDR3 totals 13 residues. Germline V gene lookup returns CDR1 LNHDA and CDR2 SQIVND (reference sequence). CDR3 residues: CASGGRGDEKLFF. The CDR3, as DNA: TGTGCCAGTGGTGGCAGGGGGGATGAAAAACTGTTTTTT. The full variable domain, with the rest looked up from reference TRBV19 and TRBJ1-4, is DGGITQSPKYLFRKEGQNVTLSCEQNLNHDAMYWYRQDPGQGLRLIYYSQIVNDFQKGDIAEGYSVSREKKESFPLTVTSAQKNPTAFYLCASGGRGDEKLFFGSGTQLSVL.

The gene calls are TRBV5-4 and TRBJ2-3, with a possible D match to TRBD2 (5 bases). From germline, CDR1 is SGHNT and CDR2 YYREEE (reference sequence). The germline V and J ends were trimmed by 0 bases and 6 bases, with 14 bases remaining between them. The CDR3 length is 15 residues. The CDR3 region is CASSLENGMADTQYF. DNA for the CDR3: TGTGCCAGCAGCTTGGAGAACGGGATGGCCGATACGCAGTATTTT.

The genes are TRBV28 and TRBJ2-1, with D tentatively TRBD2 (7 bases). V was pared by 8 bases and J by 4 bases, with 15 bases between. The germline gives CDR1 MDHEN, CDR2 SYDVKM. There are 14 residues in the CDR3. The CDR3 is CASQRGGRYNEQFF. As DNA, the CDR3 is TGTGCCAGCCAACGCGGGGGCAGGTACAATGAGCAGTTCTTC.

The chain is built from TRBV11-1 and TRBJ2-7; 7 bases map to TRBD1. The length of the CDR3 is 14 residues. Germline-derived CDR1 and CDR2 are SGHAT and FQDESV (reference sequence). Losses at the gene ends were 1 base for V and 2 bases for J; bases not matched to a gene: 2. The CDR3 reads CASSLGQGPYEQYF. DNA for the CDR3: TGTGCCAGCAGCTTAGGACAGGGTCCCTACGAGCAGTACTTC. Based on the CDR3 plus reference TRBV11-1 and TRBJ2-7, the full variable domain is EAEVAQSPRYKITEKSQAVAFWCDPISGHATLYWYRQILGQGPELLVQFQDESVVDDSQLPKDRFSAERLKGVDSTLKIQPAELGDSAMYLCASSLGQGPYEQYFGPGTRLTVT.

V and J are TRBV9 and TRBJ2-3; 10 nucleotides match TRBD1. CDR1 is SGDLS, CDR2 YYNGEE, per germline. The CDR3 has 16 amino acids. The V gene end was trimmed by 4 bases and the J gene end by 4 bases; junction bases not matched to a gene: 9. For the CDR3, the DNA is TGTGCCAGCAGCTCAACGACAGGGGGCGCGTCAGATACGCAGTATTTT. It encodes CASSSTTGGASDTQYF.

J is TRBJ1-4 and V is TRBV27; 9 bases are a match to TRBD1. Germline V lookup: CDR1 MNHEY, CDR2 SMNVEV (reference sequence). The CDR3 extends over 14 amino acids. Trimming at V came to 6 bases and at J to 2 bases, leaving 1 base not matched to a gene. DNA of the CDR3: TGTGCCAGCAGGACAGGGGGTACTAATGAAAAACTGTTTTTT. Its translation is CASRTGGTNEKLFF.

A note on this clone: Sequence at one end of the junction differs from germline and may be a read error. The identical CDR3 is also encoded by other nucleotide sequences in the sample. The gene calls are TRBV4-1 and TRBJ2-7, with D maybe TRBD2 (6 bases). Per the germline V gene, CDR1 is MGHRA and CDR2 is YSYEKL. The CDR3 extends over 15 amino acids. The CDR3 DNA is TGCGCTAGCAGCCAGGTCGATGGGGGGTCCTACGAGCAGTACTTC. This translates into CASSQVDGGSYEQYF.

The chain links TRBV6-1 to TRBJ1-2, with D possibly being TRBD1 (5 bases). Trimming removed 3 bases from V and 5 bases from J, with 16 bases in between. The CDR3 is made up of 15 amino acids. The germline V gene encodes CDR1 MNHNS and CDR2 SASEGT. This CDR3 reads CASSDGHGEGYGYTF. CDR3 DNA: TGTGCCAGCAGTGATGGCCACGGGGAGGGGTATGGCTACACCTTC.

The gene calls are TRBV7-2 and TRBJ1-3; no definite D call. V was trimmed by 5 bases and J by 0 bases, leaving 5 bases between them. Germline CDR1 SGHTA, CDR2 FQGNSA. This CDR3 has 13 residues. The CDR3 coding sequence is TGTGCCAGCAGCGTATACTCTGGAAACACCATATATTTT. Its translation is CASSVYSGNTIYF. The whole variable domain, filled in from reference TRBV7-2 and TRBJ1-3, reads GAGVSQSPSNKVTEKGKDVELRCDPISGHTALYWYRQSLGQGLEFLIYFQGNSAPDKSGLPSDRFSAERTGGSVSTLTIQRTQQEDSAVYLCASSVYSGNTIYFGEGSWLTVV.

This CDR3 is CASSQAPTAEDQPQHF. CDR3 nucleotide sequence: TGCGCCAGCAGCCAAGCCCCCACGGCCGAGGATCAGCCCCAGCATTTT. This chain joins TRBV4-1 and TRBJ1-5; D is unresolved. CDR1 is MGHRA and CDR2 is YSYEKL in the germline V gene. The CDR3 is made up of 16 amino acids. The V end lost 1 base, the J end lost 5 bases, and 15 bases lay between the germline ends.

This clone was found a few times. The J gene is TRBJ2-7, the V gene TRBV11-2, with TRBD2 as a possible D gene (6 bases). This CDR3 has 16 amino acids. The V end lost 1 base, the J end lost 0 bases, and 13 bases lay between the germline ends. The germline gives CDR1 SGHAT, CDR2 FQNNGV. In DNA form, the CDR3 reads TGTGCCAGCAGCTTAGGTTTGAGTAGCGGCTCCTACGAGCAGTACTTC. Translation gives CASSLGLSSGSYEQYF.

The chain has TRBV29-1 and TRBJ1-2; maybe TRBD1 (6 bases). From germline, CDR1 is SQVTM and CDR2 ANQGSEA. V lost 5 bases and J 7 bases, leaving 14 bases between the germline ends. The CDR3 is 12 amino acids. The CDR3 region has the DNA TGCAGCGTTACTACAGGGAATCCTGGCTACACCTTC. Translating it yields CSVTTGNPGYTF.